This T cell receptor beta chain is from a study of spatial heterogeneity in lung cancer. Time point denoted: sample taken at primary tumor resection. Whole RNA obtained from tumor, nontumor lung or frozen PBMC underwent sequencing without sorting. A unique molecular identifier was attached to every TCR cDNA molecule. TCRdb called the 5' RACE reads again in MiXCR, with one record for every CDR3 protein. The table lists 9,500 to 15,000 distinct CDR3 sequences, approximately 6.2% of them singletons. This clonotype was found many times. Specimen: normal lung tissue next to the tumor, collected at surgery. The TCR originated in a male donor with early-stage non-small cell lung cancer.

The CDR3 reads CAWSPPDNTYAYGYTF. CDR3 DNA: TGTGCCTGGAGTCCACCCGATAACACTTACGCCTATGGCTACACCTTC. J is TRBJ1-2 and V is TRBV30, with D unclear. CDR3 length equals 16 residues. Germline values: CDR1 GTSNPN, CDR2 SVGIG (reference sequence). The V end was cut by 2 bases, the J end by 4 bases, with 20 bases between.